The rows below give T cell receptor beta chains drawn from one sample of a study of Ad26.COV2.S vaccination and SARS-CoV-2 variants. The protocol was immunoSEQ multiplex PCR, while the TCRdb copy is restricted to in-frame clones and leaves out a portion. The profile covers 350,000 to 450,000 clones, with about nine tenths appearing a single time and more than 3% taken by the ten largest. Source: peripheral blood, taken in a trial of Ad26.COV2.S vaccine versus placebo. The receptor set was obtained from a person aged 18-65 years who received the Ad26.COV2.S COVID-19 vaccine or a placebo. The CDR3 runs from the conserved cysteine through the conserved F or W. A D gene is named only where the DNA matches it firmly. Only part of the rows carry a size: once, few, many, or a class if the clone is expanded.

size	V	J	D	CDR3	DNA
-	TRBV14	TRBJ2-3	-	CASSQDRNTDTQYF	TGTGCCAGCAGCCAAGACAGGAACACAGATACGCAGTATTTT
-	TRBV5-1	TRBJ2-2	-	CASSTFTGELFF	TGCGCCAGCAGCACCTTCACCGGGGAGCTGTTTTTT
-	TRBV11-2	TRBJ2-7	-	CASSPGPGAGEQYF	TGTGCCAGCAGCCCTGGCCCAGGGGCAGGAGAGCAGTACTTC
-	TRBV12-2	TRBJ1-5	-	CASRLGGQPQHF	TGTGCAAGTCGCTTAGGTGGCCAGCCCCAGCATTTT
-	TRBV5-4	TRBJ1-1	-	CASSFGSLTEAFF	TGTGCCAGCAGCTTCGGCAGCCTCACTGAAGCTTTCTTT
-	TRBV9	TRBJ2-3	TRBD2	CASSSGGGTSTDTQYF	TGTGCCAGCAGCAGTGGCGGGGGGACTAGCACAGATACGCAGTATTTT
-	TRBV10-2	TRBJ1-5	-	CASSESTSNQPQHF	TGCGCCAGCAGTGAGTCGACTAGCAATCAGCCCCAGCATTTT
-	TRBV2	TRBJ2-5	-	CASVFEETQYF	TGTGCCAGCGTCTTCGAGGAGACCCAGTACTTC
-	TRBV11-2	TRBJ2-5	TRBD2	CASSLGLAGGTRETQYF	TGTGCCAGCAGCTTAGGACTAGCGGGGGGAACAAGAGAGACCCAGTACTTC
-	TRBV5-1	TRBJ2-1	-	CASSLGRGSEQFF	TGCGCCAGCAGCTTGGGAAGGGGGAGTGAGCAGTTCTTC
-	TRBV11-2	TRBJ2-7	-	CASSLDVGASYEQYF	TGTGCCAGCAGCTTAGACGTGGGTGCGTCCTACGAGCAGTACTTC
-	TRBV9	TRBJ1-5	-	CASSGWGWNQPQHF	TGTGCCAGCAGCGGATGGGGTTGGAATCAGCCCCAGCATTTT
-	TRBV11-2	TRBJ2-5	-	CASSLTRGGVETQYF	TGTGCCAGCAGCTTAACCAGGGGAGGCGTAGAGACCCAGTACTTC
-	TRBV7-2	TRBJ2-7	-	CASSFETRSYEQYF	TGTGCCAGCAGCTTCGAAACTCGGTCCTACGAGCAGTACTTC
once	TRBV10-3	TRBJ1-1	TRBD1	CAIRPADRGVNEAFF	TGTGCCATCAGGCCCGCGGACAGGGGCGTGAATGAAGCTTTCTTT
-	TRBV30	TRBJ1-2	-	CAWSTGAYGYTF	TGTGCCTGGAGCACTGGGGCCTATGGCTACACCTTC